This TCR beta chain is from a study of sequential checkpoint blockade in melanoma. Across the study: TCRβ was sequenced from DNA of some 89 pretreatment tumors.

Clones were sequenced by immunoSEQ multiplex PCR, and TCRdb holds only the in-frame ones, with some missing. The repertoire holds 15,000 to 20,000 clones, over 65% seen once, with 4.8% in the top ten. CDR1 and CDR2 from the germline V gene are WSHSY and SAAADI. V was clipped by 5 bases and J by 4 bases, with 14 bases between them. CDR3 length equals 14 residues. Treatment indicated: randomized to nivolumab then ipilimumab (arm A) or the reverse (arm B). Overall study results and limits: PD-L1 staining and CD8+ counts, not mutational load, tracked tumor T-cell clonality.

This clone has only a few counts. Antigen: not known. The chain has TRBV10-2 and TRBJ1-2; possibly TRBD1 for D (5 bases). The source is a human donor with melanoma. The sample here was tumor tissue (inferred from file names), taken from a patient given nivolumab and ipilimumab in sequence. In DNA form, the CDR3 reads TGCGCCAGCAGTTCAGAGGGACTGACCTATGGCTACACCTTC. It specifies CASSSEGLTYGYTF.